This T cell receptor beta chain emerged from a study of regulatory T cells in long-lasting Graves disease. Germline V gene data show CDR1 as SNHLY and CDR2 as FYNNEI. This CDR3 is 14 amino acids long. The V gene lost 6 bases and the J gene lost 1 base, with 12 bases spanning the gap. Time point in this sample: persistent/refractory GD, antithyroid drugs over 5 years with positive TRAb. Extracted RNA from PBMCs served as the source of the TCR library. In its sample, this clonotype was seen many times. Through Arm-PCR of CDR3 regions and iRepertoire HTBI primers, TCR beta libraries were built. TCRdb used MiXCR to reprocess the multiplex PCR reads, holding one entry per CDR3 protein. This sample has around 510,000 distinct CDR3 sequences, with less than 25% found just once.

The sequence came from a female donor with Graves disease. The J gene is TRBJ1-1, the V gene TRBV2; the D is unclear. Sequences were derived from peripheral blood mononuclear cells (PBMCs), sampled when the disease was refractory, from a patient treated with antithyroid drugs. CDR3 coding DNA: TGTGCCAGCAGCGACTTCCGGGAGAACACTGAAGCTTTCTTT. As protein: CASSDFRENTEAFF. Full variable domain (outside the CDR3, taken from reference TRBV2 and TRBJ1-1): EPEVTQTPSHQVTQMGQEVILRCVPISNHLYFYWYRQILGQKVEFLVSFYNNEISEKSEIFDDQFSVERPDGSNFTLKIRSTKLEDSAMYFCASSDFRENTEAFFGQGTRLTVV.